These 31 T cell receptor beta chains came from one sample sequenced in a study of breast tumors, draining lymph nodes, adjacent tissues. Via MiXCR, TCRdb re-called the multiplex PCR reads, giving one row per CDR3 protein. The sample carries about 13,000 distinct CDR3 sequences, roughly 60% recorded once. Sample: tumor-adjacent breast tissue. These receptor sequences come from a female donor with breast cancer. Some clones in this sample may be carry-over from other donors' samples.

This chain links TRBV11-2 with TRBJ2-3; D is unresolved. CDR3 length: 15 amino acids. Germline V gene lookup returns CDR1 SGHAT and CDR2 FQNNGV. With 5 bases removed from V and 0 bases from J, the gap between germline ends came to 12 bases. The CDR3: CASSLLGPSTDTQYF. CDR3 nucleotides: TGTGCCAGCAGCCTCCTCGGGCCAAGCACAGATACGCAGTATTTT. The full variable domain, rest sourced from reference TRBV11-2 and TRBJ2-3, is EAGVAQSPRYKIIEKRQSVAFWCNPISGHATLYWYQQILGQGPKLLIQFQNNGVVDDSQLPKDRFSAERLKGVDSTLKIQPAKLEDSAVYLCASSLLGPSTDTQYFGPGTRLTVL.

The chain joins TRBV10-2 to TRBJ1-2; D is unresolved. This CDR3 has 12 amino acids. The V end was cut by 5 bases, the J end by 3 bases, with 7 bases between. Germline V gives CDR1 WSHSY, CDR2 SAAADI. The CDR3 here is CASSTLYYGYTF. The CDR3 DNA reads as TGCGCCAGCAGTACGCTATACTATGGCTACACCTTC.

This chain uses TRBV19 with TRBJ2-7; TRBD1 agrees at 8 bases. V was pared by 6 bases and J by 0 bases, with 4 bases of the junction left unmatched. Germline CDR1 is LNHDA and CDR2 is SQIVND (reference sequence). This CDR3 has 14 amino acids. CDR3 DNA: TGTGCCAGTAGGAGGGACAGGAGCTCCTACGAGCAGTACTTC. This gives the protein CASRRDRSSYEQYF.

This clonotype came up many times. The chain recombines TRBV7-6 with TRBJ1-1, with D possibly matching TRBD1 (6 bases). The CDR3 is 14 residues long. Trimming took 2 bases from V and 4 from J, leaving 11 bases between them. The germline V gene has CDR1 SGHVS and CDR2 FNYEAQ. CDR3 DNA sequence: TGTGCCAGCAGCTTACGGGGGGCGACCACTGAAGCTTTCTTT. It yields the protein CASSLRGATTEAFF.

This clonotype occurred a few times. The chain employs TRBV6-5 and TRBJ1-2, with 7 positions matching TRBD1. J was trimmed by 2 bases and V by 6 bases; bases with no gene match: 9. CDR3 length equals 15 residues. Germline V lookup: CDR1 MNHEY, CDR2 SVGAGI. The CDR3 reads CASRGEDRENYGYTF. In DNA form, the CDR3 reads TGTGCCAGCAGGGGAGAAGACAGGGAAAACTATGGCTACACCTTC.

The V and J genes are TRBV20-1 and TRBJ1-5; TRBD1 is a possible D gene (6 bases). The germline V gene has CDR1 DFQATT and CDR2 SNEGSKA (reference sequence). V was clipped by 6 bases and J by 0 bases, with 12 bases between them. The CDR3 spans 14 residues. The CDR3 DNA is TGCAGTGCCGTCCGACAGGATAGCAATCAGCCCCAGCATTTT. Its protein product is CSAVRQDSNQPQHF.

This clonotype was found many times. This rearrangement joins TRBV2 to TRBJ2-2, with a possible D match to TRBD1 (5 bases). The V gene lost 7 bases and the J gene lost 5 bases, with 11 bases spanning the gap. Germline V gives CDR1 SNHLY, CDR2 FYNNEI. The CDR3 spans 13 residues. This CDR3 reads CASKTVPTGELFF. In DNA form, the CDR3 reads TGTGCCAGCAAGACAGTTCCTACCGGGGAGCTGTTTTTT. The variable domain in full, with the rest retrieved from reference TRBV2 and TRBJ2-2, is EPEVTQTPSHQVTQMGQEVILRCVPISNHLYFYWYRQILGQKVEFLVSFYNNEISEKSEIFDDQFSVERPDGSNFTLKIRSTKLEDSAMYFCASKTVPTGELFFGEGSRLTVL.

The chain employs TRBV7-3 and TRBJ2-3; D is possibly TRBD2 (5 bases). The CDR3 contains 12 residues. Per the germline V gene, CDR1 is SGHTA and CDR2 is FQGTGA. With 6 bases removed from V and 6 bases from J, the gap between germline ends came to 10 bases. CDR3 protein: CASSYSGDTQYF. The CDR3 region has the DNA TGTGCCAGCAGTTATTCGGGGGATACGCAGTATTTT.

This clonotype has a count of ten or more. A much larger clone lies one base from this, so it may be a read error. The CDR3 end shows no conserved phenylalanine or tryptophan, and so a read error is likely. The chain has TRBV6-1 and TRBJ1-3; the match to TRBD1 covers 7 bases. Germline CDR1 MNHNS, CDR2 SASEGT. J was trimmed by 2 bases and V by 6 bases; bases with no gene match: 7. This CDR3 comprises 15 residues. The CDR3 reads CASRPAGGTGNTIYL. The CDR3 DNA reads TGTGCCAGCAGGCCGGCAGGGGGAACTGGAAACACCATATATCTT.

Judged by abundance, this clonotype is medium-sized. The V gene is TRBV7-9, the J gene TRBJ1-2; D not certain. V was cut by 1 base and J by 4 bases, with 7 bases left in between. This CDR3 spans 13 amino acids. From germline, CDR1 is SEHNR and CDR2 FQNEAQ (reference sequence). CDR3 coding DNA: TGTGCCAGCAGCTTAGGCCTTCTCTATGGCTACACCTTC. This sequence encodes CASSLGLLYGYTF.

In the case of this clonotype: Mismatch with germline at one junction end may stem from a read error. The chain carries TRBV7-8 and TRBJ2-1; D uncertain. Per the germline V gene, CDR1 is SGHVS and CDR2 is FQNEAQ. CDR3 size: 15 residues. The DNA of the CDR3 is TGCGCCAGCAGCTTAGGCCCGCTCCCCTACAATGAGCAGTTCTTC. This sequence encodes CASSLGPLPYNEQFF.

This clonotype was detected ten times or more. The J gene is TRBJ2-1, the V gene TRBV13, with TRBD2 matching over 10 bases. CDR3 length: 15 amino acids. V dropped 1 base and J dropped 6; count of bases not matched to a gene: 3. Germline V gene data show CDR1 as PRHDT and CDR2 as FYEKMQ (reference sequence). In DNA, the CDR3 is TGTGCCAGCAGCTTAGAAGCGGGGGGGCTCAATGAGCAGTTCTTC. Protein: CASSLEAGGLNEQFF.

This clonotype came up many times. The chain has TRBV18 and TRBJ2-3, with a weak D call TRBD2 (7 bases). Trimming took off 2 bases at V and 0 bases at J, with 12 bases between the two ends. CDR1 and CDR2 from the germline V gene are KGHSH and LQKENI. The CDR3 sequence is 16 residues long. The CDR3 DNA reads as TGTGCCAGCTCACCATCGGGGGGCCCTAGCACAGATACGCAGTATTTT. Its translation: CASSPSGGPSTDTQYF.

In the case of this clonotype: At one of its ends the junction is not consistent with the germline gene, which may arise from a read error. The chain links TRBV20-1 to TRBJ1-2; the D is unclear. This CDR3 has 12 residues. Germline assignment: CDR1 DFQATT and CDR2 SNEGSKA (reference sequence). The CDR3 reads CSASRTNYGSTF. The CDR3 bases are TGCAGTGCTAGTCGGACTAACTATGGCTCCACCTTC.

To note about this clonotype: A clone one base away is much larger, so this may be a read error. This chain connects TRBV20-1 to TRBJ1-1; D unclear. The germline CDR1 and CDR2 sequences are DFQATT and SNEGSKA (reference sequence). CDR3 length equals 11 residues. Deletions cut 4 bases from V and 9 bases from J, with 12 bases between. This CDR3 reads CSAIDGPKAFF. DNA for the CDR3: TGCAGTGCTATCGACGGACCCAAAGCTTTCTTT.

This clonotype was recorded at least ten times. The genes are TRBV24-1 and TRBJ2-5; TRBD1 matches at 11 bases. The junction had 11 bases not matched to a gene; V was cut back by 5 bases and J by 1 base. This CDR3 contains 18 residues. CDR1 is KGHDR and CDR2 is SFDVKD in the germline V gene. CDR3 protein: CATSGLGQGAVGQETQYF. The CDR3 region has the DNA TGTGCCACCAGTGGCCTAGGACAGGGGGCGGTTGGCCAAGAGACCCAGTACTTC.

This chain joins TRBV20-1 and TRBJ2-5; possible D gene TRBD2, 6 bases. V lost 3 bases and J 7 bases, leaving 6 bases between the germline ends. Germline-derived CDR1 and CDR2 are DFQATT and SNEGSKA (reference sequence). The CDR3 is 10 amino acids. CDR3 sequence reads: CSARGGTQYF. The CDR3 DNA is TGCAGTGCTAGGGGGGGGACCCAGTACTTC.

This clonotype was seen a single time. V usage is TRBV6-1 and J usage is TRBJ2-7; tentative D call: TRBD2 (7 bases). Deletions cut 2 bases from V and 7 bases from J, with 21 bases between. CDR1 is MNHNS, CDR2 SASEGT, per germline. The CDR3 has 16 amino acids. CDR3 amino acids: CASSEQILAEGEEQYF. Here the CDR3 DNA reads TGTGCCAGCAGTGAACAAATCCTAGCGGAGGGGGAGGAGCAGTACTTC.

This clonotype was counted ten times or more. This chain joins TRBV4-1 and TRBJ2-1; D ambiguous. Germline lookup yields CDR1 MGHRA and CDR2 YSYEKL. The CDR3 extends over 13 amino acids. The V end was cut by 3 bases, the J end by 5 bases, with 8 bases between. In nucleotides, the CDR3 is TGCGCCAGCAGCCAGTTTAGCAACAATGAGCAGTTCTTC. Protein sequence: CASSQFSNNEQFF.

Many counts were recorded for this clonotype. The chain couples TRBV6-2 or TRBV6-3 to TRBJ2-7; 7 nucleotides line up with TRBD1. This CDR3 spans 12 amino acids. The V gene's germline CDR1 is MNHEY and CDR2 SVGEGT. The trim removed 4 bases at V and 7 bases at J, leaving 4 bases unmatched. The CDR3, as DNA: TGTGCCAGCAGTTGGCCAGGGGGAGAGCAGTACTTC. Translating it yields CASSWPGGEQYF.

This clonotype was detected ten times or more. The J gene is TRBJ2-1, the V gene TRBV28; 7 bases align to TRBD1. The CDR3 is 13 residues long. V lost 3 bases, J lost 9 bases, and 5 bases stayed unmatched. Germline CDR1 reads MDHEN; CDR2 reads SYDVKM. CDR3 in DNA: TGTGCCAGCAGTTTTTCCCCAGGGGGTGAGCAGTTCTTC. This encodes CASSFSPGGEQFF.

The chain employs TRBV2 and TRBJ2-3; D might be TRBD1 (5 bases). Trimming pared 4 bases from V and 5 bases from J, leaving 7 bases between. The CDR3 is 12 amino acids. Per the germline V gene, CDR1 is SNHLY and CDR2 is FYNNEI. The CDR3 DNA sequence: TGTGCCAGCAGTGTTCAGGGAGATACGCAGTATTTT. The encoded protein is CASSVQGDTQYF.

This clonotype was picked up many times. The V and J genes are TRBV19 and TRBJ1-5; no reliable D call. CDR3 length equals 13 residues. From germline, CDR1 is LNHDA and CDR2 SQIVND (reference sequence). V gave up 6 bases and J gave up 3 bases, with 9 bases separating them. The CDR3 bases are TGTGCCAGTAGCCCGGGTCTCAATCAGCCCCAGCATTTT. Amino acids: CASSPGLNQPQHF. Full variable domain (outside the CDR3, taken from reference TRBV19 and TRBJ1-5): DGGITQSPKYLFRKEGQNVTLSCEQNLNHDAMYWYRQDPGQGLRLIYYSQIVNDFQKGDIAEGYSVSREKKESFPLTVTSAQKNPTAFYLCASSPGLNQPQHFGDGTRLSIL.

The J gene is TRBJ2-3, the V gene TRBV4-2; no firm D call. This CDR3 spans 16 amino acids. CDR1 and CDR2 (germline): LGHNA, YNFKEQ. V was pared by 5 bases and J by 4 bases, with 19 bases between. This CDR3 is CASSVIPGRPPDTQYF. The DNA of the CDR3 is TGTGCCAGCAGCGTGATACCGGGCCGACCCCCAGATACGCAGTATTTT.

This chain links TRBV6-5 with TRBJ2-1, with 11 bases aligning to TRBD2. The CDR3 is 17 amino acids. The V segment lost 5 bases and the J segment 8 bases; nucleotides outside the gene matches: 14. CDR1 is MNHEY, CDR2 SVGAGI, per germline. The CDR3 protein is CASSITPTSGTMDEQFF. CDR3 DNA: TGTGCCAGCAGTATTACACCGACTAGCGGGACTATGGATGAGCAGTTCTTC.

V is TRBV5-5 and J is TRBJ1-4; D is perhaps TRBD1 (5 bases). The CDR3 has 14 amino acids. Germline assignment: CDR1 SGHKS and CDR2 YYEKEE (reference sequence). V was cut by 5 bases and J by 0 bases, with 8 bases left in between. The CDR3, as DNA: TGTGCCAGCAGGGGACTCGCAACTAATGAAAAACTGTTTTTT. Its translation: CASRGLATNEKLFF.

In this sample, this clonotype turned up a few times. The chain uses TRBV5-1 and TRBJ2-3; no clear D gene. This CDR3 contains 15 residues. V lost 0 bases, J lost 0 bases, and 8 bases lay in between. Germline V gives CDR1 SGHRS, CDR2 YFSETQ. The CDR3 DNA reads as TGCGCCAGCAGCTTGGAATGGGTGAGCACAGATACGCAGTATTTT. It specifies CASSLEWVSTDTQYF.

The rearrangement joins TRBV5-5 to TRBJ2-1; the D gene could be TRBD1 or TRBD2 (5 bases each). V was cut by 0 bases and J by 7 bases, with 11 bases left in between. The CDR3 covers 14 residues. Looked up from germline, CDR1 is SGHKS and CDR2 is YYEKEE (reference sequence). In DNA, the CDR3 is TGTGCCAGCAGCTTGGATTGGGGGTGGAATGAGCAGTTCTTC. It yields the protein CASSLDWGWNEQFF.

The CDR3 region is CASSIGLISGNTIYF. The CDR3 bases are TGTGCCAGTAGTATTGGGCTGATCTCTGGAAACACCATATATTTT. The V and J genes are TRBV19 and TRBJ1-3; D is ambiguous. Germline V gene lookup returns CDR1 LNHDA and CDR2 SQIVND (reference sequence). The CDR3 loop spans 15 amino acids. V lost 3 bases to trimming and J lost 0 bases, with 9 bases between them.

This clonotype was counted ten times or more. One end of the junction fails to match germline, which may point to a read error. V is TRBV9 and J is TRBJ2-2; TRBD2 might be the D (5 bases). CDR1 is SGDLS and CDR2 is YYNGEE in the germline V gene. The CDR3 is 12 residues long. In DNA form, the CDR3 reads TGTGCCACCAGCGGGAACACCGGGGAGCTGTTTTTT. Translating gives CATSGNTGELFF.

This clonotype was counted once. The rearrangement joins TRBV5-4 to TRBJ2-5, with 10 bases fitting TRBD2. With 4 bases clipped from V and 5 bases from J, the junction kept 5 bases outside the gene matches. Germline CDR1 reads SGHNT; CDR2 reads YYREEE (reference sequence). This CDR3 comprises 14 residues. The CDR3 sequence is CASSLSGRLETQYF. The CDR3 DNA follows: TGTGCCAGCAGCCTTAGCGGGAGGCTCGAGACCCAGTACTTC.